This TCR beta chain derives from a study of cytomegalovirus exposure and HLA in healthy donors. From germline, CDR1 is SQVTM and CDR2 ANQGSEA. CDR3 length: 11 residues. Between the trimmed V and J ends, which lost 4 bases and 6 bases, there was a span of 7 bases. This table comes from immunoSEQ multiplex PCR, and its TCRdb copy is limited to in-frame clones, with some not included. The sample lists 70,000 or so clones, approximately 90% occurring once. Among the roughly 120 subjects of the validation cohort, separate from the approximately 700-subject first cohort, were the donors. This clone was recorded once. Its antigen remains unknown. General study findings and limits: TCR beta chains numbering some 160 were designated cytomegalovirus-associated. In vitro work confirmed that a few CMV-associated chains recognize CMV antigens.

The TCR sequence derives from a man in his late teens or twenties in good health and CMV-seronegative. The V call is TRBV29-1, the J call TRBJ2-1; D unclear. The specimen was PBMCs. The CDR3 DNA follows: TGCAGCGTTGTTTATTCCAATGAGCAGTTCTTC. Translation gives CSVVYSNEQFF.